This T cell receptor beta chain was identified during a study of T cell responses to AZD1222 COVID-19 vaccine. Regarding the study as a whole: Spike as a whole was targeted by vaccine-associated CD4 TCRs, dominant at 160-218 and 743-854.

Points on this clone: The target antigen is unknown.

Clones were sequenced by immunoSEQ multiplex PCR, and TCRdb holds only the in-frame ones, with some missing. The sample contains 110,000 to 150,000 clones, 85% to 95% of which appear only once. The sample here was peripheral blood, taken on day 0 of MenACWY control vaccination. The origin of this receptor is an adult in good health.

This CDR3 is CASRTGLEKLFF. The CDR3 bases are TGTGCCAGCAGAACAGGGCTTGAAAAACTGTTTTTT. V usage is TRBV12-3 or TRBV12-4 and J usage is TRBJ1-4; perhaps TRBD1 as D (6 bases). V was shortened by 6 bases and J by 7 bases, with 9 bases between the two germline ends. The CDR3 covers 12 residues.